This T cell receptor (beta chain) was obtained from a study of blood T cell repertoires in COVID-19. Looking at the study overall: Both acute and convalescent COVID-19 samples were obtained from the United States, Italy and Spain. From T cells, B-cell-depleted T cells, or PBMCs came the material, which was cDNA or gDNA.

This CDR3 comprises 14 residues. Germline lookup yields CDR1 SGHRS and CDR2 YFSETQ. V shed 4 bases, J shed 3 bases, and the junction held 7 bases outside the gene matches. Authors' processing steps: Cell counts per sample came from amplifying reference gene primers. Profiled with immunoSEQ multiplex PCR; TCRdb holds only in-frame clones, not every one. The DNA gave D and trimming, while V, J and clone size come from that table. The sample yields roughly 260,000 clones, roughly nine tenths seen once. The sequencing input was peripheral blood. This sequence joins TRBV5-1 and TRBJ2-7; the match to TRBD2 covers 7 bases. The TCR sequence derives from a man in his sixties who had recovered from COVID-19. The CDR3 sequence: CASSVRGDHYEQYF. CDR3 coding DNA: TGCGCCAGCAGCGTCCGGGGGGACCACTACGAGCAGTACTTC.